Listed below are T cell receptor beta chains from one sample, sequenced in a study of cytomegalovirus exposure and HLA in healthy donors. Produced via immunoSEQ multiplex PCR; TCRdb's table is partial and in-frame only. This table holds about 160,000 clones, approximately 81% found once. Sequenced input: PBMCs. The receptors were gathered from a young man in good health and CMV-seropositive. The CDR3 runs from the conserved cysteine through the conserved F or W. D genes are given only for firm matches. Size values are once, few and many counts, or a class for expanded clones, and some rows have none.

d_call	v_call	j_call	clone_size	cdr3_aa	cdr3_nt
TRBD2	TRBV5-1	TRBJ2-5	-	CASSLAGLAGGQETQYF	TGCGCCAGCAGCTTGGCGGGACTAGCGGGGGGCCAAGAGACCCAGTACTTC
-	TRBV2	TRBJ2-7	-	CAIGAVPYEQYF	TGTGCCATCGGTGCGGTACCCTACGAGCAGTACTTC
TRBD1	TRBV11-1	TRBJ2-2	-	CASSPGTGDTGELFF	TGTGCCAGCAGCCCCGGGACAGGGGACACCGGGGAGCTGTTTTTT
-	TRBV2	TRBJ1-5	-	CASSPTGTARNQPQHF	TGTGCCAGCAGTCCCACAGGGACGGCTCGGAATCAGCCCCAGCATTTT
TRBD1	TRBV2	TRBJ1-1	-	CASSELGTGGGTEAFF	TGTGCCAGCAGTGAATTAGGGACAGGGGGAGGAACTGAAGCTTTCTTT
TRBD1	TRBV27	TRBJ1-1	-	CASSSTGGRTEAFF	TGTGCCAGCAGTTCAACAGGGGGCAGGACTGAAGCTTTCTTT
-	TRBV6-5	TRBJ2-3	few	CASSSQSTDTQYF	TGTGCCAGCAGTTCGCAGAGCACAGATACGCAGTATTTT
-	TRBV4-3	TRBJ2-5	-	CASSQDRGAPETQYF	TGCGCCAGCAGCCAAGATCGGGGGGCTCCGGAGACCCAGTACTTC
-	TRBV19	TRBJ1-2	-	CASSRAGDRYGYTF	TGTGCCAGTAGTAGAGCAGGGGATAGGTATGGCTACACCTTC
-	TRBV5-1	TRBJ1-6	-	CASSWGTFGDSPLHF	TGCGCCAGCAGCTGGGGGACTTTTGGAGATTCACCCCTCCACTTT
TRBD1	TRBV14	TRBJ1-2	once	CASSHSWDRENYGYTF	TGTGCCAGCAGCCATTCTTGGGACAGGGAGAACTATGGCTACACCTTC
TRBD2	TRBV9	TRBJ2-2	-	CASSSIAGGVGELFF	TGTGCCAGCAGCTCGATAGCGGGGGGGGTCGGGGAGCTGTTTTTT
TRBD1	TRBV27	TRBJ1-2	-	CASQGALDYGYTF	TGTGCCAGCCAGGGGGCGCTTGACTATGGCTACACCTTC
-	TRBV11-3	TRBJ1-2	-	CASSLDLLGGSYGYTF	TGTGCCAGCAGCTTAGATCTGCTAGGGGGAAGCTATGGCTACACCTTC
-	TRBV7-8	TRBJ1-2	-	CASSLGRAGQNYGYTF	TGTGCCAGCAGCTTAGGCAGGGCCGGGCAAAACTATGGCTACACCTTC
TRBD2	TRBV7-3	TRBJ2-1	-	CASSLFEASGGGEQFF	TGTGCCAGCAGCTTATTCGAGGCTAGCGGGGGGGGAGAGCAGTTCTTC
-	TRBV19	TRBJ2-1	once	CASSMFSTGLGGNNEQFF	TGTGCCAGTAGTATGTTCTCGACCGGACTAGGGGGAAACAATGAGCAGTTCTTC
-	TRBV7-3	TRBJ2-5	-	CASSLTGTSQETQYF	TGTGCCAGCAGCTTAACCGGGACAAGCCAAGAGACCCAGTACTTC
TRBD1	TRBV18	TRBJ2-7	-	CASSPGQGSYEQYF	TGTGCCAGCTCACCTGGACAGGGCTCCTACGAGCAGTACTTC
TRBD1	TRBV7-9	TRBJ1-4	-	CASSLAMDRGSGEKLFF	TGTGCCAGCAGCTTAGCTATGGACAGGGGGTCTGGCGAAAAACTGTTTTTT